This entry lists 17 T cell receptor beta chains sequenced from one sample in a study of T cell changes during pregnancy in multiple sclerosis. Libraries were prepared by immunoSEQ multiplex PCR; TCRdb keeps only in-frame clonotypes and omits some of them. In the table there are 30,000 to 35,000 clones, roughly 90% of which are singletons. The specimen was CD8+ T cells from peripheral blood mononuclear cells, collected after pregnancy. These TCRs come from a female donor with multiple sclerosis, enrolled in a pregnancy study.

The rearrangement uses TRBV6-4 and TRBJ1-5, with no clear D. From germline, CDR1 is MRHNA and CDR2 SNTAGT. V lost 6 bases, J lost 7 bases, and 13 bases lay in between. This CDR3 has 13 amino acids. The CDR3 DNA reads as TGTGCCAGCAGAAGGAGCGGCAGCCAGCCCCAGCATTTT. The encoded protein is CASRRSGSQPQHF.

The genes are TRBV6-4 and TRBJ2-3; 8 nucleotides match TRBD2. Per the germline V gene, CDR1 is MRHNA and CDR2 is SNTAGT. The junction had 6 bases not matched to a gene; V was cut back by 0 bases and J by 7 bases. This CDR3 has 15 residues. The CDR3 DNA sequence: TGTGCCAGCAGTGACTCCGGGGGGGGAACAAATACGCAGTATTTT. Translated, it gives CASSDSGGGTNTQYF.

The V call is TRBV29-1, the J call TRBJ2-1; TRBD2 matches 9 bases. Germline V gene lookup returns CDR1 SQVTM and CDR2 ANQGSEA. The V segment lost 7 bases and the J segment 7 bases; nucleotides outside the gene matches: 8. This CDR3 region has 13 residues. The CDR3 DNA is TGCAGCGCCGCGGGGGGGCGAAAGAATGAGCAGTTCTTC. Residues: CSAAGGRKNEQFF.

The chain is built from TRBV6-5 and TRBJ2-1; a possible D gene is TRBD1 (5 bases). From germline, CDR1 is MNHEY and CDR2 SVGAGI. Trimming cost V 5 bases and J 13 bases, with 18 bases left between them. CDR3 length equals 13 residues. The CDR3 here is CASSPGLGVDQFF. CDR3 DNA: TGTGCCAGCAGTCCTGGATTAGGGGTAGATCAGTTCTTC.

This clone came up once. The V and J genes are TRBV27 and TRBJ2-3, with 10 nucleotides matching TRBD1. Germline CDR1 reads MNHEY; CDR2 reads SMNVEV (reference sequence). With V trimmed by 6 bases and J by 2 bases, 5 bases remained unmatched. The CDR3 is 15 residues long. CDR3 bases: TGTGCCAGCAGACCGGGACAGGGGTTCACAGATACGCAGTATTTT. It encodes CASRPGQGFTDTQYF.

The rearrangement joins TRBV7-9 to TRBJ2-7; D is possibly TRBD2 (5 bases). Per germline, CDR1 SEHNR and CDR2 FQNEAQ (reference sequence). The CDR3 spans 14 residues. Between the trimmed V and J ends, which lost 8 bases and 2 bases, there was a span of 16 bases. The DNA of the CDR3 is TGTGCCAGCTGCACCCCCGGGGAACCCTACGAGCAGTACTTC. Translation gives CASCTPGEPYEQYF.

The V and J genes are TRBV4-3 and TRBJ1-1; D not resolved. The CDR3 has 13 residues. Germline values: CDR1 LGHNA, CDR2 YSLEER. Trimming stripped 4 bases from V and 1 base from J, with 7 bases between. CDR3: CASSPPGNTEAFF. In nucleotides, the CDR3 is TGCGCCAGCAGCCCCCCGGGGAACACTGAAGCTTTCTTT.

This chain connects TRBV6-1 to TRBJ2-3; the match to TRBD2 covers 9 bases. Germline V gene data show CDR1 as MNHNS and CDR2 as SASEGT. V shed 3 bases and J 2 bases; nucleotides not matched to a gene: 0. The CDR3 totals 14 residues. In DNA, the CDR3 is TGTGCCAGCAGTGAGGGACTAGCCACAGATACGCAGTATTTT. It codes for CASSEGLATDTQYF.

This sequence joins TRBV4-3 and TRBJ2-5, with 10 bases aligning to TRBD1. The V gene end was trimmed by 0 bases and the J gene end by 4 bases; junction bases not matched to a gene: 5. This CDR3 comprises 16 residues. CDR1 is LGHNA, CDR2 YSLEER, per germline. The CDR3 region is CASSQDPGTGAETQYF. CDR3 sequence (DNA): TGCGCCAGCAGCCAAGACCCCGGGACAGGGGCAGAGACCCAGTACTTC.

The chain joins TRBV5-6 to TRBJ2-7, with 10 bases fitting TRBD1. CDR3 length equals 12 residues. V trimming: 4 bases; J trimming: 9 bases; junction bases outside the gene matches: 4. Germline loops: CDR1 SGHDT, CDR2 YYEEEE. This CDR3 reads CASSPGQGSQYF. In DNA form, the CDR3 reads TGTGCCAGCAGCCCGGGACAGGGGTCGCAGTACTTC.

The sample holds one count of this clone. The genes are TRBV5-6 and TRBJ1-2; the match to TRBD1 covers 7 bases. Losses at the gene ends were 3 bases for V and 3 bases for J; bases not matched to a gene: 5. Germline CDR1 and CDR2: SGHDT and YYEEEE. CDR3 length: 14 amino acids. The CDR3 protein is CASSSGTEYYGYTF. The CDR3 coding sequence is TGTGCCAGCAGCTCTGGGACAGAATACTATGGCTACACCTTC.

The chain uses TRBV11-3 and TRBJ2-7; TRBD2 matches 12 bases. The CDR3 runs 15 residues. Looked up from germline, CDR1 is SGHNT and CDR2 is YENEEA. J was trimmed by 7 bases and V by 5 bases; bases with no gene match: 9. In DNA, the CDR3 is TGTGCCAGCAGCCGCGCTAGCGGGGGGGCAAATGAGCAGTACTTC. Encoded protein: CASSRASGGANEQYF.

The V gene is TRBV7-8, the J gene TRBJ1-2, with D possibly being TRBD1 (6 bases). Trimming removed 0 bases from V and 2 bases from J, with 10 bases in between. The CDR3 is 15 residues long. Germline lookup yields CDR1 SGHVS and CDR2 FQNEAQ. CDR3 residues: CASSLAPGQNYGYTF. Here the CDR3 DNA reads TGTGCCAGCAGCTTAGCGCCAGGACAGAACTATGGCTACACCTTC. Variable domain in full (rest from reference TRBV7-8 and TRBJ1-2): GAGVSQSPRYKVAKRGQDVALRCDPISGHVSLFWYQQALGQGPEFLTYFQNEAQLDKSGLPSDRFFAERPEGSVSTLKIQRTQQEDSAVYLCASSLAPGQNYGYTFGSGTRLTVV.

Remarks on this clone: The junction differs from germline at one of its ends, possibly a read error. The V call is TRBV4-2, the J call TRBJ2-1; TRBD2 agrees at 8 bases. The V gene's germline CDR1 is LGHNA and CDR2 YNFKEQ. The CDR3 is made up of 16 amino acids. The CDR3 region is CASSKEGLDHYNEQFF. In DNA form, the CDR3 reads TGTGCCAGCAGCAAAGAGGGACTAGACCATTACAATGAGCAGTTCTTC.

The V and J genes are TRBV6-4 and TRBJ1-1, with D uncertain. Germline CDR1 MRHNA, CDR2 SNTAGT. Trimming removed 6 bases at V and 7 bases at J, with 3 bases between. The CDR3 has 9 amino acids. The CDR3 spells CASSREAFF. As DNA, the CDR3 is TGTGCCAGCAGCCGTGAAGCTTTCTTT.

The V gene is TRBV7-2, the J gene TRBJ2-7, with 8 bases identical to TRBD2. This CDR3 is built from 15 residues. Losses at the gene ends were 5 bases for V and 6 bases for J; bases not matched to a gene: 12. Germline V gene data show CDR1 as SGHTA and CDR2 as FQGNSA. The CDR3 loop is CASSPSGLGVSEQYF. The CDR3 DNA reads TGTGCCAGCAGCCCCTCGGGACTAGGGGTGAGCGAGCAGTACTTC.

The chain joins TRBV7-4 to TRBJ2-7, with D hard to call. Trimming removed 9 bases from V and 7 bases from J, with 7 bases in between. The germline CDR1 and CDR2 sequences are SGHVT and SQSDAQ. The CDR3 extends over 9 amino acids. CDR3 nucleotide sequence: TGTGCCAGGGTGAGTGAGCAGTACTTC. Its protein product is CARVSEQYF.